The 14 T cell receptor beta chains below were found in one sample sequenced in a study of cytomegalovirus exposure and HLA in healthy donors. Produced via immunoSEQ multiplex PCR; TCRdb's table is partial and in-frame only. The repertoire includes 75,000 to 90,000 clones, over 85% of them detected once, and 0.69% sits in the top ten. Source material: PBMCs. These TCRs come from a woman between 18 and 29 years old in good health and CMV-seronegative.

The V call is TRBV20-1, the J call TRBJ2-1; possible D gene TRBD1, 5 bases. The germline CDR1 and CDR2 sequences are DFQATT and SNEGSKA (reference sequence). Trimming cost V 4 bases and J 12 bases, with 13 bases left between them. CDR3 length: 11 amino acids. CDR3 in DNA: TGCAGTGCTAACCTCGGCAGGGTGCAGTTCTTC. Protein: CSANLGRVQFF.

This chain connects TRBV6-6 to TRBJ2-1, with D tentatively TRBD2 (6 bases). Looked up from germline, CDR1 is MNHNY and CDR2 is SVGAGI (reference sequence). This CDR3 has 12 amino acids. V was clipped by 7 bases and J by 4 bases, with 8 bases between them. CDR3 in DNA: TGTGCCAGCAAGGAGGGTTACAATGAGCAGTTCTTC. This encodes CASKEGYNEQFF.

The V and J genes are TRBV5-6 and TRBJ2-2; TRBD1 aligns across 8 bases. In germline, CDR1 is SGHDT, CDR2 YYEEEE. The CDR3 covers 13 residues. After removal of 4 bases from V and 5 bases from J, the junction contained 1 base not matched to a gene. The CDR3 is CASSRTGTGELFF. The CDR3 DNA sequence: TGTGCCAGCAGCCGGACAGGGACCGGGGAGCTGTTTTTT.

The chain uses TRBV7-9 and TRBJ1-4; no firm D call. Germline CDR1 SEHNR, CDR2 FQNEAQ (reference sequence). The CDR3 consists of 14 residues. Trimming took off 1 base at V and 8 bases at J, with 11 bases between the two ends. In DNA, the CDR3 is TGTGCCAGCAGCTTAGGAGGGTACGGCGAAAAACTGTTTTTT. Protein sequence: CASSLGGYGEKLFF.

This chain links TRBV5-5 with TRBJ1-2; D is uncertain. CDR1 SGHKS and CDR2 YYEKEE come from the germline V gene (reference sequence). The CDR3 is 15 amino acids. V lost 3 bases, J lost 4 bases, and 16 bases lay in between. CDR3 DNA sequence: TGTGCCAGCAGCTACGAGGAAGGGAGGTCCTATGGCTACACCTTC. Protein: CASSYEEGRSYGYTF.

The sample holds one count of this clone. The rearrangement links TRBV10-1 to TRBJ2-1, with 13 bases matching TRBD2. With 6 bases clipped from V and 12 bases from J, the junction kept 17 bases outside the gene matches. The CDR3 contains 17 residues. The germline V gene encodes CDR1 WNHNN and CDR2 SYGVQD (reference sequence). The CDR3 here is CASSHGTSGRAFLGQFF. The DNA for the CDR3 is TGCGCCAGCAGCCACGGCACTAGCGGGAGGGCCTTTCTCGGGCAGTTCTTC.

This chain uses TRBV25-1 with TRBJ2-3, with 9 bases fitting TRBD1. V lost 5 bases, J lost 1 base, and 7 bases stayed unmatched. The germline CDR1 and CDR2 sequences are MGHDK and SYGVNS. This CDR3 is built from 16 residues. In nucleotides, the CDR3 is TGTGCCAGCAGTTCGGGACAGGGAGGAGGCACAGATACGCAGTATTTT. Translating it yields CASSSGQGGGTDTQYF.

The V and J genes are TRBV9 and TRBJ2-2; 8 nucleotides agree with TRBD2. CDR3 length equals 15 residues. J was trimmed by 5 bases and V by 3 bases; bases with no gene match: 6. Germline assignment: CDR1 SGDLS and CDR2 YYNGEE. CDR3 coding DNA: TGTGCCAGCAGCGCTCGACTAGCGTCGACCGGGGAGCTGTTTTTT. This codes for CASSARLASTGELFF.

The gene calls are TRBV5-1 and TRBJ2-3; D perhaps matches TRBD1 (5 bases). Germline CDR1 reads SGHRS; CDR2 reads YFSETQ. V lost 0 bases to trimming and J lost 4 bases, with 15 bases between them. This CDR3 contains 16 residues. CDR3 in DNA: TGCGCCAGCAGCTTGGTACCTAGAAGGGGCCCAGATACGCAGTATTTT. Protein product: CASSLVPRRGPDTQYF.

The J gene is TRBJ1-1, the V gene TRBV7-9; D perhaps matches TRBD1 (6 bases). V was trimmed by 7 bases and J by 0 bases, leaving 15 bases between them. CDR3 length: 15 residues. Germline V gives CDR1 SEHNR, CDR2 FQNEAQ (reference sequence). This chain's CDR3 is CASNPRGGLNTEAFF. The CDR3, as DNA: TGTGCCAGCAACCCGAGGGGGGGCCTGAACACTGAAGCTTTCTTT.

J is TRBJ2-5 and V is TRBV2, with a weak D call TRBD2 (6 bases). The germline CDR1 and CDR2 sequences are SNHLY and FYNNEI. V was cut by 6 bases and J by 7 bases, with 12 bases left in between. The CDR3 is 12 amino acids. The DNA for the CDR3 is TGTGCCAGCAGCAAGGAGGGGCGGACCCAGTACTTC. Translated, it gives CASSKEGRTQYF.

The V and J genes are TRBV7-2 and TRBJ1-1; D not certain. Germline V gene lookup returns CDR1 SGHTA and CDR2 FQGNSA. V shed 0 bases and J shed 0 bases, with 5 bases lying between them. The CDR3 is 14 amino acids. CDR3 bases: TGTGCCAGCAGCTTAGCATCGTTGAACACTGAAGCTTTCTTT. Its protein product is CASSLASLNTEAFF.

The V and J genes are TRBV7-9 and TRBJ1-2; a possible D gene is TRBD1 (6 bases). Trimming pared 2 bases from V and 0 bases from J, leaving 13 bases between. CDR1 and CDR2 (germline): SEHNR, FQNEAQ (reference sequence). This CDR3 region has 16 residues. This chain's CDR3 is CASSLLGGRTNYGYTF. The CDR3 DNA reads as TGTGCCAGCAGCTTACTCGGGGGGCGTACTAACTATGGCTACACCTTC.

V usage is TRBV27 and J usage is TRBJ1-5; tentatively, D is TRBD1 (5 bases). The CDR3 runs 14 residues. V shed 5 bases and J shed 2 bases, with 10 bases lying between them. Per germline, CDR1 MNHEY and CDR2 SMNVEV (reference sequence). This CDR3 is CASSPSTGNQPQHF. As DNA, the CDR3 is TGTGCCAGCAGTCCCTCGACAGGCAATCAGCCCCAGCATTTT.